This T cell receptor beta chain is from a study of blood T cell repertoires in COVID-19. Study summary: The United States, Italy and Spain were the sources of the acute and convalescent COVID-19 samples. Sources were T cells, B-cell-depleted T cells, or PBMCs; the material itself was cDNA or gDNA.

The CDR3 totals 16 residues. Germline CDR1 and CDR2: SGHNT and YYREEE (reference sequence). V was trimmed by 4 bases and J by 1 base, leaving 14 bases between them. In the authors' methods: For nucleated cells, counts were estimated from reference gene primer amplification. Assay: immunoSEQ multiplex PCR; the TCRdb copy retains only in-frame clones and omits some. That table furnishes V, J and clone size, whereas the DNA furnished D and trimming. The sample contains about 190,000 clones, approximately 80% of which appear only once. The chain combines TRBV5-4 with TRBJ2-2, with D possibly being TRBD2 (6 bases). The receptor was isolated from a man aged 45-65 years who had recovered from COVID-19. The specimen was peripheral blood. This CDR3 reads CASSRQGGVNTGELFF. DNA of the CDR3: TGTGCCAGCAGCCGGCAGGGCGGGGTGAACACCGGGGAGCTGTTTTTT.